This T cell receptor (beta chain) was sequenced during a study of T cells in Graves' hyperthyroidism and ophthalmopathy. Findings of the study overall: Ophthalmopathy was identified by the model a median approximately 6.9 months ahead of onset.

A few counts support this clonotype. The antigen remains undetermined. Exclusion of a patient resulted from uncontrolled infection, other autoimmune disease, pregnancy or lactation. Thyroid ultrasound and orbital computed tomography, with clinical symptoms and serum thyroxine and TRAb, informed diagnoses. The PBMCs were sourced from fresh peripheral blood (about 9.6 ml). RNA transcripts gave rise to amplified TCR beta CDR3 regions. In the first-round RT-PCR of the TCR CDR3, the HTBI primer set was used. TCRdb called the multiplex PCR reads again in MiXCR, with one record for every CDR3 protein. In the table there are about 640,000 distinct CDR3 sequences, about 14% of which are singletons. The CDR3 is made up of 14 amino acids. V was pared by 4 bases and J by 8 bases, with 9 bases of the junction left unmatched. CDR1 and CDR2 from the germline V gene are SGHDT and YYEEEE.

The sequence was collected from a woman aged 45-65 years with Graves' ophthalmopathy. The V call is TRBV5-6, the J call TRBJ1-2, with 9 positions matching TRBD1. The source material was blood. CDR3 DNA sequence: TGTGCCAGCAGCCCCTGGGACAGGGAACGCGGCTACACCTTC. Protein sequence: CASSPWDRERGYTF.